This T cell receptor (beta chain) was recovered during a study of T cells after yellow fever vaccination. Turning to the study itself: The authors prepared low-cell-number fractions using SMART-Seq v4 Ultra Low Input.

TCRdb redid the calling of the 5' RACE reads with MiXCR, one entry per CDR3 protein. The sample contains some 160,000 distinct CDR3 sequences, 5.5% to 7.5% of which appear only once. The CDR3 sequence is 17 residues long. J gave up 2 bases and V 4 bases, and 9 bases lay outside the gene matches. Germline values: CDR1 SGHDT, CDR2 YYEEEE. This sequence joins TRBV5-6 and TRBJ1-5, with 10 bases that match TRBD1. The receptor was isolated from a man younger than 35 who received the YFV17D yellow fever vaccine. Here the sequenced sample was CD4+ T cells sorted from PBMCs, taken 4 to 5 days after the first yellow fever vaccination. The CDR3 sequence: CASSLRQGALGNQPQHF. The DNA for the CDR3 is TGTGCCAGCAGCCTACGACAGGGGGCTCTGGGCAATCAGCCCCAGCATTTT.